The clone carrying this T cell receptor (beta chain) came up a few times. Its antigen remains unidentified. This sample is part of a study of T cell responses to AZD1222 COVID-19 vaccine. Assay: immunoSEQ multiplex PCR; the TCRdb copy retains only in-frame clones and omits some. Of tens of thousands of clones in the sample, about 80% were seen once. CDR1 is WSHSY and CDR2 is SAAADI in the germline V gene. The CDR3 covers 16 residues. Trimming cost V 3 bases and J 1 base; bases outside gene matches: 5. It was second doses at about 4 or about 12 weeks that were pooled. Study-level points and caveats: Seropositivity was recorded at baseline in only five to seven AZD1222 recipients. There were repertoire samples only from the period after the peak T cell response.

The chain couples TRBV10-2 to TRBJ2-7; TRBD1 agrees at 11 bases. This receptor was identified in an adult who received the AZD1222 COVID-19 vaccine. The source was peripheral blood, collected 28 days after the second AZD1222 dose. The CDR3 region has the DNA TGCGCCAGCAGTGAAGTGGGACAGGGGGGGTCCTACGAGCAGTACTTC. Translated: CASSEVGQGGSYEQYF.